This T cell receptor (beta chain) is from a study of cytomegalovirus exposure and HLA in healthy donors. Data came from immunoSEQ multiplex PCR; TCRdb stores just in-frame clones and leaves some out. The sample consists of over 100,000 clones, over 75% of them appearing once. V was pared by 4 bases and J by 2 bases, with 8 bases of the junction left unmatched. The germline V gene encodes CDR1 SGHRS and CDR2 YFSETQ. The CDR3 consists of 15 residues. This clonotype was obtained from a woman aged 18-35 years in good health and CMV-seropositive. Sequences were obtained from PBMCs. This chain joins TRBV5-1 and TRBJ2-7; 8 bases fit TRBD1. In nucleotides, the CDR3 is TGCGCCAGCAGCACAGACAGGGGTCCCCCCTACGAGCAGTACTTC. Translated, it gives CASSTDRGPPYEQYF.